This TCR beta chain was identified during a study of OX40 agonist ivuxolimab in advanced cancers. Whole-study context: Treatment of patients was with ivuxolimab, an agonistic anti-OX40 (CD134) antibody.

As to this clone: Antigen specificity is unknown.

TCRdb's table, derived via immunoSEQ multiplex PCR, lists solely in-frame clones and lacks some. The sample includes 30,000 to 45,000 clones, around 85% seen only once; the top ten take around 10%. Findings of the study overall: The mean number of expanded clones was higher in CD8+ T cells than in CD4+. Some nonresponders also had low normalized T-cell clonal expansion.

The germline V gene has CDR1 SGHNT and CDR2 YYREEE (reference sequence). Trimming stripped 1 base from V and 4 bases from J, with 5 bases between. The CDR3 is 12 amino acids. This TCR came from an adult with an advanced solid tumor such as melanoma, head and neck, liver or kidney cancer. The chain recombines TRBV5-4 with TRBJ1-2; D is unresolved. The sequenced sample was CD4+ or CD8+ T cells sorted from blood, obtained in a trial of the OX40 agonist ivuxolimab. Written as DNA, the CDR3 is TGTGCCAGCAGCTTGCAAGGCTATGGCTACACCTTC. Translation: CASSLQGYGYTF.